This T cell receptor beta chain was identified during a study of response to subunit inactivated influenza vaccine. The V and J ends lost 5 bases and 9 bases respectively, with 17 bases between them. This CDR3 contains 15 residues. The germline V gene encodes CDR1 LGHDT and CDR2 YNNKEL (reference sequence). Turning to this clonotype: The antigen remains undetermined.

Points from the study as a whole: It was the authors' suggestion that each seasonal influenza vaccination recruits few new T cells.

TCRdb used MiXCR to reprocess the RT-PCR reads, holding one entry per CDR3 protein. The sample has around 760,000 distinct CDR3 sequences; more than 11% are singletons. This clonotype was sampled from a man aged 45-65 years who received an inactivated influenza vaccine. This sample comprised PBMCs from blood, obtained 14 to 15 days before vaccination. The V gene is TRBV3-1, the J gene TRBJ1-6; D possibly corresponds to TRBD1 (6 bases). CDR3 region: CASSFMSQGGSPLHF. The CDR3 nucleotides are TGTGCCAGCAGCTTCATGTCACAGGGCGGTTCACCCCTCCACTTT.